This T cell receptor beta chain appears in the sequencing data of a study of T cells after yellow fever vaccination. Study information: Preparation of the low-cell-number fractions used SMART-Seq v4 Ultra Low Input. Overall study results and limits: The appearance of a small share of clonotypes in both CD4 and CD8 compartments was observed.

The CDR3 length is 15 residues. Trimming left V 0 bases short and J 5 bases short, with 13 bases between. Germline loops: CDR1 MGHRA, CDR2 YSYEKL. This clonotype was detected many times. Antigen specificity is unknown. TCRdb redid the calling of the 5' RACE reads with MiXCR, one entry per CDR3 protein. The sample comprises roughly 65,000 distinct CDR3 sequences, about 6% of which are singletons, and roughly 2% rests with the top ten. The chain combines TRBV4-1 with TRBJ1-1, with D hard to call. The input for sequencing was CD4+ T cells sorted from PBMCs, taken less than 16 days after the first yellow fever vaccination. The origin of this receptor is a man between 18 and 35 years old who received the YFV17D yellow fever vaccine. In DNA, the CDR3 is TGCGCCAGCAGCCAAGAACCCGTGGTTTCGACTGAAGCTTTCTTT. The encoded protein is CASSQEPVVSTEAFF.